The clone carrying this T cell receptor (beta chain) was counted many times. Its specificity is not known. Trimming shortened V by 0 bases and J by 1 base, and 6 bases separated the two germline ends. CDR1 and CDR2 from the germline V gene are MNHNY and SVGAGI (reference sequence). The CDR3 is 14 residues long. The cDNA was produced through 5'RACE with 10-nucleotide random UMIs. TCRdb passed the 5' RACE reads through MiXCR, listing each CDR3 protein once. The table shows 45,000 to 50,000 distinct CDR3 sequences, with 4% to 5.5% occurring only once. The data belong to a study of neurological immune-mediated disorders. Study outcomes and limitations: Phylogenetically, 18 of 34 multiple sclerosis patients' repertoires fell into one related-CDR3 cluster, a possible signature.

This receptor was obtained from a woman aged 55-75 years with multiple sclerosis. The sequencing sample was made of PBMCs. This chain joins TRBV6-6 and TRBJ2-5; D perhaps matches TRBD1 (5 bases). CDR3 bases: TGTGCCAGCAGTTACTCACAGGTCCAAGAGACCCAGTACTTC. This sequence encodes CASSYSQVQETQYF.